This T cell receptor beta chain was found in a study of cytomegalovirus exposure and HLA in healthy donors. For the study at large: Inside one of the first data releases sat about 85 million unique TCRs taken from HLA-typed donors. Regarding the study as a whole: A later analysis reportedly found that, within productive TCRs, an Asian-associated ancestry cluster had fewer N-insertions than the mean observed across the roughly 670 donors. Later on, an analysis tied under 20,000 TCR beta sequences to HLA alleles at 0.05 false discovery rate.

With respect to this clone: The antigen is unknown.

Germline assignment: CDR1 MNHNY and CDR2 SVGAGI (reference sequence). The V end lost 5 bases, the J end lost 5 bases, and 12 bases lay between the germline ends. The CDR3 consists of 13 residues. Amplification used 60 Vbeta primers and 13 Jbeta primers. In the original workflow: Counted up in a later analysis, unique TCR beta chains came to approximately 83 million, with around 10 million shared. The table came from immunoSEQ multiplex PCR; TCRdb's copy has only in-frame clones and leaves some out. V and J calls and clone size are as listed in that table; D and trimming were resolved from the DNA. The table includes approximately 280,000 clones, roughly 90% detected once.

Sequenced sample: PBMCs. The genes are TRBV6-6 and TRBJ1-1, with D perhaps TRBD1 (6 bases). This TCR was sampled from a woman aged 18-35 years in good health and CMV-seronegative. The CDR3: CASSRTAQTEAFF. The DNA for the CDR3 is TGTGCCAGCAGTAGGACAGCCCAAACTGAAGCTTTCTTT.